This entry lists 9 T cell receptor beta chains sequenced from one sample in a study of blood T cell repertoires in COVID-19. Sequenced by immunoSEQ multiplex PCR; TCRdb stores in-frame clones only, minus some. Found here are roughly 180,000 clones, 79% of them singletons; the top ten hold 15% to 20%. Sequencing was carried out using peripheral blood. The receptors were gathered from a man aged 55 to 70 with active or convalescent COVID-19.

The chain has TRBV5-4 and TRBJ2-5, with TRBD2 matching 11 bases. The ends lost 2 bases at V and 2 bases at J; junction bases unmatched: 2. CDR1 and CDR2 (germline): SGHNT, YYREEE (reference sequence). This CDR3 has 15 residues. The CDR3 spells CASSFRLAGQETQYF. In DNA form, the CDR3 reads TGTGCCAGCAGCTTCAGACTAGCGGGGCAAGAGACCCAGTACTTC.

This chain uses TRBV21-1 with TRBJ2-7; TRBD1 was called by the table and not checked on the DNA. TRBV21-1 is reported as a pseudogene. CDR3 length: 17 amino acids. The DNA for the CDR3 is TGTGCCAGCAGCAAACCTCCTACCGGGACAGGGGTCTACGAGCAGTACTTC. It is translated as CASSKPPTGTGVYEQYF.

This clone is a singleton in its sample. The chain employs TRBV5-4 and TRBJ1-1, with TRBD1 matching 7 bases. Trimming took 3 bases from V and 3 from J; bases not matched to a gene: 8. CDR1 SGHNT and CDR2 YYREEE come from the germline V gene (reference sequence). The CDR3 contains 15 residues. CDR3 DNA: TGTGCCAGCAGCTACACAGGGGTTGGGGACACTGAAGCTTTCTTT. It encodes CASSYTGVGDTEAFF.

This chain joins TRBV19 and TRBJ2-4; TRBD1 aligns across 11 bases. The V segment lost 4 bases and the J segment 7 bases; nucleotides outside the gene matches: 3. The CDR3 has 14 residues. Germline V CDR1 and CDR2: LNHDA, SQIVND (reference sequence). CDR3 coding DNA: TGTGCCAGTAGTACCCGGGACAGGGGGAACATTCAGTACTTC. Protein product: CASSTRDRGNIQYF.

This sequence joins TRBV27 and TRBJ2-1, with D hard to call. This CDR3 contains 11 residues. V dropped 3 bases and J dropped 6 bases, with 3 bases sitting between them. CDR1 MNHEY and CDR2 SMNVEV come from the germline V gene (reference sequence). CDR3: CASSFLNEQFF. CDR3 sequence (DNA): TGTGCCAGCAGTTTCCTCAATGAGCAGTTCTTC.

This clone was observed a few times. The chain is built from TRBV18 and TRBJ2-2; 10 bases line up with TRBD1. CDR3 length equals 16 residues. With V trimmed by 6 bases and J by 2 bases, 6 bases remained unmatched. Germline CDR1 KGHSH, CDR2 LQKENI. CDR3 residues: CASSLWTGGNTGELFF. The CDR3 DNA is TGTGCCAGCTCCCTTTGGACAGGGGGTAACACCGGGGAGCTGTTTTTT.

The rearrangement uses TRBV27 and TRBJ1-2; 7 bases align to TRBD1. The CDR3 is 15 amino acids. The trim removed 3 bases at V and 5 bases at J, leaving 9 bases unmatched. Germline V gives CDR1 MNHEY, CDR2 SMNVEV (reference sequence). The CDR3: CASSLAGQSLYGYTF. For the CDR3, the DNA is TGTGCCAGCAGTTTGGCGGGACAGAGCTTATATGGCTACACCTTC.

V and J are TRBV6-2 or TRBV6-3 and TRBJ2-3; 10 bases agree with TRBD2. This CDR3 is built from 15 residues. The junction had 4 bases not matched to a gene; V was cut back by 6 bases and J by 1 base. CDR1 is MNHEY, CDR2 SVGEGT, per germline. CDR3 DNA sequence: TGTGCCAGCAGCACAGGGACTAGCGGCACAGATACGCAGTATTTT. Its protein is CASSTGTSGTDTQYF.

The chain combines TRBV9 with TRBJ2-7, with D unresolved. Germline CDR1 SGDLS, CDR2 YYNGEE. Trimming left V 4 bases short and J 4 bases short, with 9 bases between. The length of the CDR3 is 12 residues. The CDR3 here is CASSSPGYEQYF. The CDR3 DNA follows: TGTGCCAGCAGCTCCCCCGGGTACGAGCAGTACTTC.